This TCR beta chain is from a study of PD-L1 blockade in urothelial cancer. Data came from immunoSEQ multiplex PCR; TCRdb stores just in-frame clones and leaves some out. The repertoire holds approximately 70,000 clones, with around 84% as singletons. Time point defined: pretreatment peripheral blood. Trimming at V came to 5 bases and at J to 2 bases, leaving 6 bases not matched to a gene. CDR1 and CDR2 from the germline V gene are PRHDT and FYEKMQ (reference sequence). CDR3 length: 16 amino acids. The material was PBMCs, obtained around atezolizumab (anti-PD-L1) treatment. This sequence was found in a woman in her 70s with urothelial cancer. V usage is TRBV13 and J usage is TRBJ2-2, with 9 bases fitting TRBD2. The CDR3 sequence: CASSLSGSSNTGELFF. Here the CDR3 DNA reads TGTGCCAGCAGCCTTAGCGGGAGCTCTAACACCGGGGAGCTGTTTTTT.